The entry below gives a single T cell receptor beta chain sequence along with its context. The CDR3 loop spans 15 amino acids. V was pared by 3 bases and J by 5 bases, with 6 bases of the junction left unmatched. From germline, CDR1 is MNHNS and CDR2 SASEGT. This specimen comes from a study of tumor-infiltrating lymphocytes in oesophageal squamous cell carcinoma. A single record per CDR3 protein comes from TCRdb applying MiXCR to the PCR reads. The repertoire holds roughly 9,700 distinct CDR3 sequences, with around 58% as singletons. V and J are TRBV6-1 and TRBJ2-3; TRBD2 agrees at 9 bases. The sequence derives from a female donor with esophageal squamous cell carcinoma. Material for sequencing was esophageal tumor tissue. The CDR3 reads CASSDRAGGQDTQYF. The CDR3 DNA reads TGTGCCAGCAGTGATAGAGCGGGAGGACAAGATACGCAGTATTTT.